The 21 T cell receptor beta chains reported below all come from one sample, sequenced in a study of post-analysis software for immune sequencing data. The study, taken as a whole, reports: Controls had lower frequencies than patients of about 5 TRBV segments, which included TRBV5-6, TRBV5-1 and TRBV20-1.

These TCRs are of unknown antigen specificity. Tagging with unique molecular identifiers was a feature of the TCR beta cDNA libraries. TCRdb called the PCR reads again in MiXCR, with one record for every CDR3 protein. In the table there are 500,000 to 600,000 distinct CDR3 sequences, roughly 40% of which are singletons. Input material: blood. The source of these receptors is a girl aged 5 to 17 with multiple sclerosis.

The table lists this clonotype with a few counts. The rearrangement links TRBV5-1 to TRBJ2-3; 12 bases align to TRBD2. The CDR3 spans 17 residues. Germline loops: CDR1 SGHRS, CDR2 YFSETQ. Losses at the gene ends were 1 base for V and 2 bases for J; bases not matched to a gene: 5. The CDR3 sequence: CASSLIGLAGNTDTQYF. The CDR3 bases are TGCGCCAGCAGCTTGATCGGACTAGCGGGAAACACAGATACGCAGTATTTT.

The CDR3 coding sequence is TGTGCCAGCAGTGAAGAGGGAACCCCCCTGGAGCAGTTCTTC. It codes for CASSEEGTPLEQFF. The chain uses TRBV6-1 and TRBJ2-1; D ambiguous. The CDR3 is 14 residues long. The V gene's germline CDR1 is MNHNS and CDR2 SASEGT. V lost 1 base and J lost 10, with 14 bases in between.

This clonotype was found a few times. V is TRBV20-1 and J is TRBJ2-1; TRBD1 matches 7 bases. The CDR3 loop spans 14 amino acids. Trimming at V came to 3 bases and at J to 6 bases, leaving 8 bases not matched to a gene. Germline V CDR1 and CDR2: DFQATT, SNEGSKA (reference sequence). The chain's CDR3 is CSASRQGVSNEQFF. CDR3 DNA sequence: TGCAGTGCTAGCCGACAGGGTGTAAGCAATGAGCAGTTCTTC.

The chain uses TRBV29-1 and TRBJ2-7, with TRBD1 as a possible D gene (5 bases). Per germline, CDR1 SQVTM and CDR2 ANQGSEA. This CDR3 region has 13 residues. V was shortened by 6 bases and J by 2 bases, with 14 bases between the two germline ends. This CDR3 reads CSVKRQGPYEQYF. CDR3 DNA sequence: TGCAGCGTAAAGAGGCAGGGTCCCTACGAGCAGTACTTC.

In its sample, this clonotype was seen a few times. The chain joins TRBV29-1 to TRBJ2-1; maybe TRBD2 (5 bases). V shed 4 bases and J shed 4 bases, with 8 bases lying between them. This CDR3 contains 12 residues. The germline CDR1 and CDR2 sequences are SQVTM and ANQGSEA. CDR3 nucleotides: TGCAGCGTTGGGAGCGGTTACAATGAGCAGTTCTTC. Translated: CSVGSGYNEQFF.

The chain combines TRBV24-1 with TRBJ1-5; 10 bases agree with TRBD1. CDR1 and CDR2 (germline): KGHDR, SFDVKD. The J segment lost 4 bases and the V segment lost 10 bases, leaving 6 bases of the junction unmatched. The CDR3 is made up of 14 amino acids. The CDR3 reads CATTGTGENQPQHF. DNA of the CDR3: TGTGCCACGACGGGGACAGGGGAGAATCAGCCCCAGCATTTT.

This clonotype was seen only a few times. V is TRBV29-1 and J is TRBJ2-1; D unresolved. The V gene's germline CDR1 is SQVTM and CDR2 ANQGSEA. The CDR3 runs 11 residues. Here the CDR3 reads CSVPRNDEQFF. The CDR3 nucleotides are TGCAGTGTTCCGAGGAATGATGAGCAGTTCTTC.

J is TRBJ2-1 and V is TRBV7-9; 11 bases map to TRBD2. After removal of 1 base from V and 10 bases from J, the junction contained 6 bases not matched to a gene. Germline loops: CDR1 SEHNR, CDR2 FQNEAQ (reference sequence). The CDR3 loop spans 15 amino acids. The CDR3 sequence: CASSLGTSGRREQFF. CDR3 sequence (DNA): TGTGCCAGCAGCTTAGGCACTAGCGGGAGACGGGAGCAGTTCTTC.

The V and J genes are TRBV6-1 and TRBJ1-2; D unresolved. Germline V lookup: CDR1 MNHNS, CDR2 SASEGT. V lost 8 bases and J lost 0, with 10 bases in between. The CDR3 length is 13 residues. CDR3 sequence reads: CASLGASNYGYTF. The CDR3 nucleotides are TGTGCCAGCCTAGGAGCTTCTAACTATGGCTACACCTTC.

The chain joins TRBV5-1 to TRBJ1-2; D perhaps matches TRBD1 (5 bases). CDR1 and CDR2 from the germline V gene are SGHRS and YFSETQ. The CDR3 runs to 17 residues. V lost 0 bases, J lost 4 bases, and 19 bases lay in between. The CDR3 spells CASSLDLGVITPYGYTF. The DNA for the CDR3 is TGCGCCAGCAGCTTGGACCTAGGGGTCATAACCCCCTATGGCTACACCTTC.

The CDR3 DNA reads TGTGCCAGCAGTTCGAGCTCTAGGGTCTATGGCTACACCTTC. Its translation: CASSSSSRVYGYTF. The chain combines TRBV27 with TRBJ1-2; no clear D. CDR3 size: 14 residues. The ends were cut back, 4 bases at V and 4 bases at J, with 13 bases in the middle. CDR1 is MNHEY and CDR2 is SMNVEV in the germline V gene (reference sequence).

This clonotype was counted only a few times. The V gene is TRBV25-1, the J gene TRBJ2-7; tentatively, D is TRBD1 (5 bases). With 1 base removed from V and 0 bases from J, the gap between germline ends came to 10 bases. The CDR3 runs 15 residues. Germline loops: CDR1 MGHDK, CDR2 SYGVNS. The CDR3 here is CASSESGAASYEQYF. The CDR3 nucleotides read TGTGCCAGCAGTGAATCTGGGGCAGCCTCCTACGAGCAGTACTTC.

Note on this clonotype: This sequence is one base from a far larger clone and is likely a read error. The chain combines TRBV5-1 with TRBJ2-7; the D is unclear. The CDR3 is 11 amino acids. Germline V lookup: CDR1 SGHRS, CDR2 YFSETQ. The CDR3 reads CANSSAYEQYF. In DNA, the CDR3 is TGCGCCAACAGCTCCGCCTACGAGCAGTACTTC.

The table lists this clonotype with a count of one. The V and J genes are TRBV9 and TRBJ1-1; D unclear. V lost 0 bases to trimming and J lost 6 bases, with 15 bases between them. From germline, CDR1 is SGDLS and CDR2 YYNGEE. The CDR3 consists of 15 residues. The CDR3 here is CASSVGPSEGAEAFF. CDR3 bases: TGTGCCAGCAGCGTAGGACCGTCGGAAGGCGCTGAAGCTTTCTTT.

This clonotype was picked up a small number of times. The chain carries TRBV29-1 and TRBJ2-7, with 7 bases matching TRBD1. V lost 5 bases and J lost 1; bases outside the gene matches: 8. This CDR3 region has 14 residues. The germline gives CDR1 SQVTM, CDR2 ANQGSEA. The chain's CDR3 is CSVSRGQDSYEQYF. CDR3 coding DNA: TGCAGCGTTTCCCGAGGACAGGATTCCTACGAGCAGTACTTC.

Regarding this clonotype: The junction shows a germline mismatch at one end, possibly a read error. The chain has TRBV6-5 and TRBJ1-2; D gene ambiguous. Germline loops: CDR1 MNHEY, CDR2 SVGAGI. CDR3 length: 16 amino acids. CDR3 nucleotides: TGTGCCAGCAGTTACCGGGCACTCTCTACTAACTATAGCTACACCTTC. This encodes CASSYRALSTNYSYTF.

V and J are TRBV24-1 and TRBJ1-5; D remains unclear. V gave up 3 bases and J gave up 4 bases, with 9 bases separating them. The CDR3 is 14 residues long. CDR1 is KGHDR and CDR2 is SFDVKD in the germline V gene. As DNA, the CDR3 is TGTGCCACCAGTGATGCCTGGGGTAATCAGCCCCAGCATTTT. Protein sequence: CATSDAWGNQPQHF.

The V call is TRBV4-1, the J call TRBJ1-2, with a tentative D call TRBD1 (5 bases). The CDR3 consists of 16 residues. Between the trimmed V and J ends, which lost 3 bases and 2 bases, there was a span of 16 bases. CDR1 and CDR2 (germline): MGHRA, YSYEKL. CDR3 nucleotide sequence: TGCGCCAGCAGCCACAAGGCTTGGGGACGCAACTATGGCTACACCTTC. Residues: CASSHKAWGRNYGYTF.

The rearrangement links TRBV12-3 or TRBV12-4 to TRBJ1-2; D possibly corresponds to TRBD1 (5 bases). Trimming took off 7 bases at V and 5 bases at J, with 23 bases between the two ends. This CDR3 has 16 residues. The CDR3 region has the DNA TGTGCCAGCACCCATCAGACAGACGTAGAAACTTATGGCTACACCTTC. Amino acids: CASTHQTDVETYGYTF.

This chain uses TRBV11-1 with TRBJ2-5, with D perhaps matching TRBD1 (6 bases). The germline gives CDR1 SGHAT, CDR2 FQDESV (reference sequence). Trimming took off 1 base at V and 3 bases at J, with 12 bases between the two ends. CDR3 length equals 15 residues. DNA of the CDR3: TGTGCCAGCAGCTTAGGACAGGCGCTGAAAGAGACCCAGTACTTC. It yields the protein CASSLGQALKETQYF.

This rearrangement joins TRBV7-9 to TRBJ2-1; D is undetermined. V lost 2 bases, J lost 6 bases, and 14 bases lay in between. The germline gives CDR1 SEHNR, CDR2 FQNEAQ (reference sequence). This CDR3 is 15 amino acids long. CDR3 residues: CASSLLGPPRNEQFF. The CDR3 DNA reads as TGTGCCAGCAGCTTACTAGGGCCACCACGCAATGAGCAGTTCTTC.